These 9 T cell receptor beta chains were sequenced from one sample in a study of regulatory T cells in long-lasting Graves disease. As for time point: newly diagnosed GD, antithyroid drugs for less than 3 months. Extracted PBMC RNA gave rise to the TCR library. Researchers made TCR beta libraries by using iRepertoire HTBI primers and running Arm-PCR on CDR3 regions. One entry per CDR3 protein results from TCRdb running MiXCR on the multiplex PCR reads. Of 300,000 to 450,000 distinct CDR3 sequences listed, 15% to 18% are singletons. The starting material was peripheral blood mononuclear cells (PBMCs), obtained at new diagnosis, from a patient treated with antithyroid drugs. These receptor sequences come from a female donor with Graves disease.

This clonotype has more than one count but fewer than ten. The chain joins TRBV7-3 to TRBJ2-3; D is perhaps TRBD2 (6 bases). V gave up 2 bases and J gave up 5 bases, with 14 bases separating them. Germline V gene sequence: CDR1 SGHTA, CDR2 FQGTGA. CDR3 length: 15 amino acids. CDR3 region: CASSLVLAGQDTQYF. The CDR3 DNA reads TGTGCCAGCAGCTTAGTGCTCGCGGGGCAAGATACGCAGTATTTT.

This clonotype was detected ten times or more. The gene calls are TRBV6-4 and TRBJ2-1, with a weak D call TRBD2 (5 bases). Trimming left V 3 bases short and J 8 bases short, with 14 bases between. Germline assignment: CDR1 MRHNA and CDR2 SNTAGT. CDR3 size: 14 residues. CDR3 coding DNA: TGTGCCAGCAGTGAGGAGGACGTCTCGGATGAGCAGTTCTTC. This encodes CASSEEDVSDEQFF.

The chain couples TRBV6-5 to TRBJ1-2; D is perhaps TRBD1 (6 bases). Germline loops: CDR1 MNHEY, CDR2 SVGAGI. The CDR3 length is 16 residues. V was clipped by 0 bases and J by 4 bases, with 15 bases between them. DNA for the CDR3: TGTGCCAGCAGTTACTCGCAGGGGCTACCTTCCTATGGCTACACCTTC. It encodes CASSYSQGLPSYGYTF.

This chain links TRBV5-5 with TRBJ2-1, with D perhaps matching TRBD2 (6 bases). The CDR3 extends over 13 amino acids. Trimming shortened V by 3 bases and J by 4 bases, and 8 bases separated the two germline ends. Looked up from germline, CDR1 is SGHKS and CDR2 is YYEKEE (reference sequence). The CDR3: CASSWAGYNEQFF. CDR3 DNA sequence: TGTGCCAGCAGCTGGGCGGGGTACAATGAGCAGTTCTTC. Drawing the rest from reference TRBV5-5 and TRBJ2-1, the complete variable domain is DAGVTQSPTHLIKTRGQQVTLRCSPISGHKSVSWYQQVLGQGPQFIFQYYEKEERGRGNFPDRFSARQFPNYSSELNVNALLLGDSALYLCASSWAGYNEQFFGPGTRLTVL.

This clonotype appeared many times. The junction does not match germline at one end; this may be a read error. The rearrangement joins TRBV7-9 to TRBJ1-5, with D possibly TRBD1 on 6 matching bases. This CDR3 has 16 residues. The germline CDR1 and CDR2 sequences are SEHNR and FQNEAQ (reference sequence). CDR3 residues: CASSSGGGGSYQPQHF. In DNA form, the CDR3 reads TGTGCCAGCAGCTCTGGGGGAGGGGGTAGCTATCAGCCCCAGCATTTT.

The table lists this clonotype with a count of one. The chain links TRBV12-3 or TRBV12-4 to TRBJ1-4; D not certain. V was clipped by 5 bases and J by 1 base, with 14 bases between them. There are 16 residues in the CDR3. The CDR3 region is CASSPRVGITNEKLFF. The DNA of the CDR3 is TGTGCCAGCAGTCCGCGCGTGGGAATAACTAATGAAAAACTGTTTTTT.

At least ten counts were recorded for this clonotype. The J gene is TRBJ1-2, the V gene TRBV7-2; maybe TRBD1 (5 bases). Looked up from germline, CDR1 is SGHTA and CDR2 is FQGNSA. Trimming took off 5 bases at V and 6 bases at J, with 13 bases between the two ends. The CDR3 spans 13 residues. In nucleotides, the CDR3 is TGTGCCAGCAGCGCCTCGGGACGGGATGGCTACACCTTC. This codes for CASSASGRDGYTF. The full variable domain, completed using reference TRBV7-2 and TRBJ1-2, is GAGVSQSPSNKVTEKGKDVELRCDPISGHTALYWYRQSLGQGLEFLIYFQGNSAPDKSGLPSDRFSAERTGGSVSTLTIQRTQQEDSAVYLCASSASGRDGYTFGSGTRLTVV.

In its sample, this clonotype was seen many times. The gene calls are TRBV12-3 or TRBV12-4 and TRBJ2-3; D possibly uses TRBD1 or TRBD2 (6 bases each). The ends were cut back, 7 bases at V and 6 bases at J, with 20 bases in the middle. The CDR3 consists of 15 residues. This chain's CDR3 is CASTGGSPRGDTQYF. CDR3 bases: TGTGCCAGCACCGGGGGTTCCCCTAGGGGGGATACGCAGTATTTT.

Many counts were recorded for this clonotype. The chain has TRBV28 and TRBJ2-1; D is ambiguous. This CDR3 region has 15 residues. Germline CDR1 and CDR2: MDHEN and SYDVKM. Trimming shortened V by 6 bases and J by 4 bases, and 16 bases separated the two germline ends. In nucleotides, the CDR3 is TGTGCCAGCAGCCGCGAAGACTGGAAATACAATGAGCAGTTCTTC. Translated: CASSREDWKYNEQFF.